This T cell receptor (beta chain) was identified in a study of shared clonotypes between healthy human individuals. Findings and caveats of the study: Having only a few donors restricted how much genetic and exposure-history diversity was captured.

The naive CD8 population came from CD45RO-negative cells selected for CCR7, without terminally differentiated effector memory CD45RA+ cells. This clone was seen more than once but under ten times. Its antigen is unknown. The protocol was immunoSEQ multiplex PCR, while the TCRdb copy is restricted to in-frame clones and leaves out a portion. This table has roughly 2,000,000 clones, 93% appearing once. This sequence originates from a man aged 18 to 29 in good health. Some clones in this sample may be carry-over from other donors' samples. The specimen was naive CD8+ T cells from PBMCs.

The CDR3 is CASSRGTGGWTGELFF. CDR3 coding DNA: TGTGCCAGCAGCAGAGGGACAGGGGGCTGGACCGGGGAGCTGTTTTTT. The J gene is TRBJ2-2, the V gene TRBV7-2; 12 bases are shared with TRBD1. Trimming cost V 5 bases and J 5 bases; bases outside gene matches: 6. The CDR3 has 16 residues. Germline CDR1 is SGHTA and CDR2 is FQGNSA.